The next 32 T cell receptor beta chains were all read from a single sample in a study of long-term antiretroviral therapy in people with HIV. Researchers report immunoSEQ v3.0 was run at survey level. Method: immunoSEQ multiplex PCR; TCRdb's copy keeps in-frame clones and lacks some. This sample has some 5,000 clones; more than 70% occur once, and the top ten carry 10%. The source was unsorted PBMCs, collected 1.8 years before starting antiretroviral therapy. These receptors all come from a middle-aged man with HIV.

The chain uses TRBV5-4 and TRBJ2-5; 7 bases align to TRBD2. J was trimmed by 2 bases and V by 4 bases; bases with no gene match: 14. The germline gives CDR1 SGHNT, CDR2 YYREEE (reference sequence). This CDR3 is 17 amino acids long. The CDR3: CASSPHGGGPGQETQYF. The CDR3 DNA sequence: TGTGCCAGCAGCCCCCATGGGGGAGGGCCAGGACAAGAGACCCAGTACTTC.

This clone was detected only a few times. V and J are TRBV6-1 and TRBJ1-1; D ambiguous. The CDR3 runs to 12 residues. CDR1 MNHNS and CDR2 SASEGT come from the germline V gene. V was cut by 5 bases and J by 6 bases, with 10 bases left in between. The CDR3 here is CASSTRWAEAFF. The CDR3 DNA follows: TGTGCCAGCAGTACTAGGTGGGCTGAAGCTTTCTTT.

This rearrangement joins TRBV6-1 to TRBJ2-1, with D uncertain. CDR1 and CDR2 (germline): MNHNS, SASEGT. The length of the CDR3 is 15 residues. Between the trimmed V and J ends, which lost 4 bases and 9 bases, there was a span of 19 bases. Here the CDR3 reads CASSAQGTLGLEQFF. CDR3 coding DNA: TGTGCCAGCAGTGCCCAAGGTACTCTTGGGCTTGAGCAGTTCTTC.

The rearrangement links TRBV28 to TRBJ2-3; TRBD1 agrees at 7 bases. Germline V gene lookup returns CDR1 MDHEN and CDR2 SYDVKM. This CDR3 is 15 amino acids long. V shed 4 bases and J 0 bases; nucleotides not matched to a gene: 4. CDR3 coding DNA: TGTGCCAGCAGTTCCGCAGGGGGTAGCACAGATACGCAGTATTTT. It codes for CASSSAGGSTDTQYF.

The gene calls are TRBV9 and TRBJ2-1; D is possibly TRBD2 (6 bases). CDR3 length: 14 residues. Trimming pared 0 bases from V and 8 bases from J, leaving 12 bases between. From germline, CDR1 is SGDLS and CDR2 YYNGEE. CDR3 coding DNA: TGTGCCAGCAGCGTAGGACGGGAGATCGATGAGCAGTTCTTC. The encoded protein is CASSVGREIDEQFF.

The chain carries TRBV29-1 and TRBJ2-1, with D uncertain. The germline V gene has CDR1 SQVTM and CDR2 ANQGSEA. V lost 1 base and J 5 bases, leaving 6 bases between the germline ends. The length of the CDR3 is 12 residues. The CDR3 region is CSVEGNDNEQFF. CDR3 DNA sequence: TGCAGCGTTGAAGGTAACGACAATGAGCAGTTCTTC.

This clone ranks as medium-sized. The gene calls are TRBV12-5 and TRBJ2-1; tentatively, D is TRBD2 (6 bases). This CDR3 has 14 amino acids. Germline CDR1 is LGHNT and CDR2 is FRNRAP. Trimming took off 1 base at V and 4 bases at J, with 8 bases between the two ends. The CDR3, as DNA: TGTGCTAGTGGTTTGGCCGGGAGATACAATGAGCAGTTCTTC. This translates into CASGLAGRYNEQFF.

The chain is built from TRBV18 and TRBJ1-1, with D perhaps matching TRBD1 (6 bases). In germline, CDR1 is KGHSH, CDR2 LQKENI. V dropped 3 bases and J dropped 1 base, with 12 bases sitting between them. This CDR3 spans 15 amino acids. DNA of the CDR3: TGTGCCAGCTCACCGATAACAGGGAAGAACACTGAAGCTTTCTTT. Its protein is CASSPITGKNTEAFF.

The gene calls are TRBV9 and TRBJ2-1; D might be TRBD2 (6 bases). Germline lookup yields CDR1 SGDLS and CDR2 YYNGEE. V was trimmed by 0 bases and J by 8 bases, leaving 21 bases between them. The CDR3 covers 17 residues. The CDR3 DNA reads TGTGCCAGCAGCGTAGACCCGGGAGAAGGGGTAGTCCATGAGCAGTTCTTC. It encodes CASSVDPGEGVVHEQFF.

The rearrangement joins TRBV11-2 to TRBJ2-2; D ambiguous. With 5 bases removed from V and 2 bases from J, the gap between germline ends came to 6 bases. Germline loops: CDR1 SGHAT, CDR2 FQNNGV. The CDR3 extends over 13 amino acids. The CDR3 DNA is TGTGCCAGCAGCCCATATAACACCGGGGAGCTGTTTTTT. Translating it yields CASSPYNTGELFF.

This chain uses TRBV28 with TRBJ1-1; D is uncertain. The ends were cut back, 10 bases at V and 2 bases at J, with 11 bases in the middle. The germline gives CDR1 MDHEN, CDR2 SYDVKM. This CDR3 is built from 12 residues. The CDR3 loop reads CATLVGNTEAFF. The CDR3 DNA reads TGTGCCACCCTAGTAGGTAACACTGAAGCTTTCTTT.

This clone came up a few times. Written as DNA, the CDR3 is TGCAGCGTTGCGGGACAGGGGGCTAACTATGGCTACACCTTC. This codes for CSVAGQGANYGYTF. V and J are TRBV29-1 and TRBJ1-2, with 11 bases lining up with TRBD1. Looked up from germline, CDR1 is SQVTM and CDR2 is ANQGSEA. The CDR3 is made up of 14 amino acids. J was trimmed by 0 bases and V by 4 bases; bases with no gene match: 1.

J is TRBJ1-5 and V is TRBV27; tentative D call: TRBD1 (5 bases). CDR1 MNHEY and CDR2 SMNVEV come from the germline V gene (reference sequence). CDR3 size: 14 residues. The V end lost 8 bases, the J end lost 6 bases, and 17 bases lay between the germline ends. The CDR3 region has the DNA TGTGCCAGCCACGGGCACGGGAGGGGTCAGCCCCAGCATTTT. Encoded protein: CASHGHGRGQPQHF.

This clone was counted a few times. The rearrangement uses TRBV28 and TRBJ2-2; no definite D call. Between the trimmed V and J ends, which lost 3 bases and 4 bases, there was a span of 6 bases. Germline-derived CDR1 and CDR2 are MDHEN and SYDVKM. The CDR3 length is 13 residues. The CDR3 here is CASSLVGTGELFF. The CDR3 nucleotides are TGTGCCAGCAGTTTGGTCGGCACCGGGGAGCTGTTTTTT.

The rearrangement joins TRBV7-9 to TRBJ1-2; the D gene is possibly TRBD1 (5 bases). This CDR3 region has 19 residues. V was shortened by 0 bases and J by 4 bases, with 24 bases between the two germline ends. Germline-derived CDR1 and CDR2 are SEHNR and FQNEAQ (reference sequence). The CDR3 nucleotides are TGTGCCAGCAGCTTAGCTCGGGAGACAGATATGGATTGGGCCTATGGCTACACCTTC. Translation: CASSLARETDMDWAYGYTF.

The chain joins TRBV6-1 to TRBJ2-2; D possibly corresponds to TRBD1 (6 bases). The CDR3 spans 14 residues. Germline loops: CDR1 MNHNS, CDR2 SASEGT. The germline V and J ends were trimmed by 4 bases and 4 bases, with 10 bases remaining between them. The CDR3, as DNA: TGTGCCAGCAGTGCTCAGGGGACCACCGGGGAGCTGTTTTTT. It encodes CASSAQGTTGELFF.

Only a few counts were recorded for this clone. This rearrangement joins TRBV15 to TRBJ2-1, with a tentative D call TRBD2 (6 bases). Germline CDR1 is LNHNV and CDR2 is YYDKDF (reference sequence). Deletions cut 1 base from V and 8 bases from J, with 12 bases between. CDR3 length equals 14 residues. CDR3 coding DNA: TGTGCCACCAGCAGAGTTCCGGGAGAGGATGAGCAGTTCTTC. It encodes CATSRVPGEDEQFF.

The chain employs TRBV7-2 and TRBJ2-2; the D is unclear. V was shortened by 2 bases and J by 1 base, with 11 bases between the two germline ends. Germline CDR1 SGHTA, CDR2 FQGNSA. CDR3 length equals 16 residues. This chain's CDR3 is CASSLKAIVNTGELFF. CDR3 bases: TGTGCCAGCAGCTTAAAGGCCATAGTGAACACCGGGGAGCTGTTTTTT.

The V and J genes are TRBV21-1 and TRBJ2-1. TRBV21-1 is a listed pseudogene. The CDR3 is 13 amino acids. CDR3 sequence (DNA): TGTGCCAGCATAGGAAGAATCTACAATGAGCAGTTCTTC. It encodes CASIGRIYNEQFF.

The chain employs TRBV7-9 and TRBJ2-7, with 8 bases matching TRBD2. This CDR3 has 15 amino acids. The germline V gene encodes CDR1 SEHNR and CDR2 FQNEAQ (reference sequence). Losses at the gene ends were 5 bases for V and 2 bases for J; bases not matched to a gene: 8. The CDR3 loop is CASSPASGSTYEQYF. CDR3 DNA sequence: TGTGCCAGCAGCCCAGCTAGCGGGTCCACCTACGAGCAGTACTTC.

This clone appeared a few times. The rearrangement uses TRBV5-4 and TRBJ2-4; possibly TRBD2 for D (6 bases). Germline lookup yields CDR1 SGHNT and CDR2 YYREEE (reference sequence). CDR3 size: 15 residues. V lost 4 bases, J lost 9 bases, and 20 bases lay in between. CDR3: CASSRDRDSFGIQYF. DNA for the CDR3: TGTGCCAGCAGCCGAGATCGGGACTCCTTCGGCATTCAGTACTTC. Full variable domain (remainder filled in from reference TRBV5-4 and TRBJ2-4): ETGVTQSPTHLIKTRGQQVTLRCSSQSGHNTVSWYQQALGQGPQFIFQYYREEENGRGNFPPRFSGLQFPNYSSELNVNALELDDSALYLCASSRDRDSFGIQYFGAGTRLSVL.

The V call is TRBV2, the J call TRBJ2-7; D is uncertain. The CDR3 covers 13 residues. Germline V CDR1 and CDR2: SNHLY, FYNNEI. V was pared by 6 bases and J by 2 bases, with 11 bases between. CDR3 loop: CASRADRTYEQYF. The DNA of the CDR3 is TGTGCCAGCAGGGCGGACCGGACCTACGAGCAGTACTTC.

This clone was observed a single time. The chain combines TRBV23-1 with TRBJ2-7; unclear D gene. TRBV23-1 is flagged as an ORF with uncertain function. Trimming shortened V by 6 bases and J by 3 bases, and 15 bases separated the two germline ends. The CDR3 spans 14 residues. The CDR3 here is CASSNGTSGYEQYF. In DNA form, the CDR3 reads TGCGCCAGCAGCAACGGCACCTCGGGCTACGAGCAGTACTTC.

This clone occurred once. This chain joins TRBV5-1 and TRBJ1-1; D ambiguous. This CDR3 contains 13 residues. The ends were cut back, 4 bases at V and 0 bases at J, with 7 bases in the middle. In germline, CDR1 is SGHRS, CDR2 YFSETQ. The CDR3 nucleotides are TGCGCCAGCAGCCGGGAGATGAACACTGAAGCTTTCTTT. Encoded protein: CASSREMNTEAFF.

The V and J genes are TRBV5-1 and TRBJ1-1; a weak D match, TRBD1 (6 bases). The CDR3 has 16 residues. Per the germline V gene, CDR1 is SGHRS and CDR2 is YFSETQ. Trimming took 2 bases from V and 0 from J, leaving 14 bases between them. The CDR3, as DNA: TGCGCCAGCAGCTTTAGAACAGGGCTCGTGAACACTGAAGCTTTCTTT. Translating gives CASSFRTGLVNTEAFF.

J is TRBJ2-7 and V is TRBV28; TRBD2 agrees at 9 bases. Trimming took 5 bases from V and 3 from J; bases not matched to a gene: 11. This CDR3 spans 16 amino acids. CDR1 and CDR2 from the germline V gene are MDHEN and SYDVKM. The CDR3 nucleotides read TGTGCCAGCAGTCCTTCTTGGACTAGCGAATACTACGAGCAGTACTTC. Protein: CASSPSWTSEYYEQYF.

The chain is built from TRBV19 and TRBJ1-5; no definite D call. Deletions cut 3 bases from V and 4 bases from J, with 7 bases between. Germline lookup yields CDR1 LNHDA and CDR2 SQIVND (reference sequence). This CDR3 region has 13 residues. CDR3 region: CASSIERNQPQHF. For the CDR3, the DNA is TGTGCCAGTAGTATTGAAAGAAATCAGCCCCAGCATTTT.

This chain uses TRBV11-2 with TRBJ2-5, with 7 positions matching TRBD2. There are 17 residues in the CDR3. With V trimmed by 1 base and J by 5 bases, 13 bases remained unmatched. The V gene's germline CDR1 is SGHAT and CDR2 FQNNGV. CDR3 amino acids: CASSLVGGGPPSETQYF. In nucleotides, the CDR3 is TGTGCCAGCAGCTTAGTGGGGGGGGGACCGCCCTCGGAGACCCAGTACTTC.

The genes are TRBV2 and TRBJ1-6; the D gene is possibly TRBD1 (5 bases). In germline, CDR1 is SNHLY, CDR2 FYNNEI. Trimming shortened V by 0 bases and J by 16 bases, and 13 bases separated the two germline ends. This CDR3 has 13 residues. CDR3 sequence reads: CASSEAPRDLLHF. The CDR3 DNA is TGTGCCAGCAGTGAAGCTCCCCGGGACCTACTCCACTTT.

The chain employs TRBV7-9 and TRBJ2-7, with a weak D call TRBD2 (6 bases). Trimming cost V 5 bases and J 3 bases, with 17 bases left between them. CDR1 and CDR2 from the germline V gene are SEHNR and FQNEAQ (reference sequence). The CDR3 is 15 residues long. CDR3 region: CASSREGGGNYEQYF. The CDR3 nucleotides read TGTGCCAGCAGCCGCGAGGGAGGCGGGAACTACGAGCAGTACTTC.

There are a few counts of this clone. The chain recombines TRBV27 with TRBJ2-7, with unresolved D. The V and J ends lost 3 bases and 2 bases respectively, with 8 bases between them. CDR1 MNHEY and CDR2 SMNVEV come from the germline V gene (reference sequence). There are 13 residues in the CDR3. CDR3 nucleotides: TGTGCCAGCAGTTTCCACAGAACCTACGAGCAGTACTTC. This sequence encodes CASSFHRTYEQYF.

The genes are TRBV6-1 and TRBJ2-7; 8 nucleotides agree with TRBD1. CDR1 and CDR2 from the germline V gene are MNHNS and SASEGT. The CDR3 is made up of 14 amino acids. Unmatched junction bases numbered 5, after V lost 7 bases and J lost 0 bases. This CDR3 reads CASTRTGFSYEQYF. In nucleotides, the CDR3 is TGTGCCAGCACCCGGACAGGGTTCTCCTACGAGCAGTACTTC.